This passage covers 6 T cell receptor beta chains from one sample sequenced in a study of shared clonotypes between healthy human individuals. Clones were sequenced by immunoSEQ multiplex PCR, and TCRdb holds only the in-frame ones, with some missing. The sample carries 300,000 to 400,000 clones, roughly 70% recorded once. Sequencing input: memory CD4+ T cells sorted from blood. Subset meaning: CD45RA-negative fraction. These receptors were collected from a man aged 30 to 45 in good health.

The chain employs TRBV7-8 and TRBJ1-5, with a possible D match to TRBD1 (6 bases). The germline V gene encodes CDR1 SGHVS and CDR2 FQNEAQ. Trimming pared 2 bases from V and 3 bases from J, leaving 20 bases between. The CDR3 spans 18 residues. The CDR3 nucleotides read TGTGCCAGCAGCTTACCTCGGGGGCTATCCGACCTCAATCAGCCCCAGCATTTT. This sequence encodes CASSLPRGLSDLNQPQHF.

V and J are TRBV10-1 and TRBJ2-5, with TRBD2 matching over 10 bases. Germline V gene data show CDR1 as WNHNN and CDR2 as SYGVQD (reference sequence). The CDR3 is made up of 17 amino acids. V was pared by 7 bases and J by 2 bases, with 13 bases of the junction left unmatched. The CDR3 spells CASKGTQLAGYQETQYF. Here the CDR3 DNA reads TGCGCCAGCAAGGGGACCCAACTAGCGGGGTATCAAGAGACCCAGTACTTC.

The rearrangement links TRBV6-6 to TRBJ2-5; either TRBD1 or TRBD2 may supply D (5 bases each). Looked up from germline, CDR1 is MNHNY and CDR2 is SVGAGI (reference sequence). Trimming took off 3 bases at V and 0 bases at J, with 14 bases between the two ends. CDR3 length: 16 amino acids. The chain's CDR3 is CASSYTGRLYQETQYF. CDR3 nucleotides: TGTGCCAGCAGTTATACGGGACGGTTGTACCAAGAGACCCAGTACTTC.

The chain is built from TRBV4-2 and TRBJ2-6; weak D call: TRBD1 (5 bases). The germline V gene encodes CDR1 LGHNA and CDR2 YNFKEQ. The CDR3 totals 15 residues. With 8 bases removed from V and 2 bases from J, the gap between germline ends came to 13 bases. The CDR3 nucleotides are TGTGCCAGCGGGTCGCAGGGAACTGGGGCCAACGTCCTGACTTTC. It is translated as CASGSQGTGANVLTF.

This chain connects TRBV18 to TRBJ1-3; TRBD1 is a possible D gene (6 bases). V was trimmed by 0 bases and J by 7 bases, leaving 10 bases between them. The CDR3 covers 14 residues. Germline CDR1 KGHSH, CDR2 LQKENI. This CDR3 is CASSPPVGANTIYF. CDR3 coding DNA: TGTGCCAGCTCACCACCGGTGGGGGCGAACACCATATATTTT.

The CDR3 nucleotides are TGTGCCAACAGCCTCACTGAAGCTTTCTTT. Translating gives CANSLTEAFF. This chain uses TRBV6-6 with TRBJ1-1; the D is unclear. This CDR3 is 10 amino acids long. CDR1 is MNHNY and CDR2 is SVGAGI in the germline V gene (reference sequence). Between the trimmed V and J ends, which lost 10 bases and 4 bases, there was a span of 7 bases.